The 10 T cell receptor beta chains presented below share a single source sample, sequenced in a study of beta chain features in type 1 diabetes. No antigens are known for them. Sequencing targeted expressed TCRB transcripts, as all isolated RNA had been reverse transcribed. Assay: immunoSEQ multiplex PCR; the TCRdb copy retains only in-frame clones and omits some. The sample lists around 180,000 clones, 7.5% to 8.5% occurring once. Whole-study findings and limits: Researchers report that Type 1 diabetes patients had moderately but significantly shorter TCRB CDR3s across all four CD4+ subsets.

The specimen was central memory CD4+ T cells from blood. The receptors come from a man younger than 35 with type 1 diabetes.

The V call is TRBV28, the J call TRBJ2-7; tentatively, D is TRBD1 (6 bases). This CDR3 is built from 13 residues. From germline, CDR1 is MDHEN and CDR2 SYDVKM. Trimming removed 7 bases from V and 2 bases from J, with 12 bases in between. The CDR3 region has the DNA TGTGCCAGCACCAGGGGAAATCCCTACGAGCAGTACTTC. Translation gives CASTRGNPYEQYF.

The sample holds one count of this clone. The chain employs TRBV11-2 and TRBJ2-4; 8 positions agree with TRBD1. The CDR3 contains 18 residues. Germline assignment: CDR1 SGHAT and CDR2 FQNNGV. V was pared by 1 base and J by 1 base, with 9 bases of the junction left unmatched. This CDR3 reads CASSLGRGQGRAKNIQYF. The CDR3 region has the DNA TGTGCCAGCAGCTTAGGGAGAGGACAGGGTCGGGCCAAAAACATTCAGTACTTC.

The chain employs TRBV28 and TRBJ2-2; 11 positions agree with TRBD1. CDR1 is MDHEN, CDR2 SYDVKM, per germline. The CDR3 runs 15 residues. With V trimmed by 7 bases and J by 7 bases, 8 bases remained unmatched. In DNA form, the CDR3 reads TGTGCCAGCAAACTCGGGACAGGGGGGCTCGGGGAGCTGTTTTTT. The encoded protein is CASKLGTGGLGELFF. Full variable domain (missing parts from reference TRBV28 and TRBJ2-2): DVKVTQSSRYLVKRTGEKVFLECVQDMDHENMFWYRQDPGLGLRLIYFSYDVKMKEKGDIPEGYSVSREKKERFSLILESASTNQTSMYLCASKLGTGGLGELFFGEGSRLTVL.

The J gene is TRBJ2-2, the V gene TRBV4-3; D gene unclear. Per the germline V gene, CDR1 is LGHNA and CDR2 is YSLEER. The ends were cut back, 4 bases at V and 0 bases at J, with 6 bases in the middle. There are 14 residues in the CDR3. The CDR3 bases are TGCGCCAGCAGCCCCATAGCGAACACCGGGGAGCTGTTTTTT. It codes for CASSPIANTGELFF.

Only a few counts were recorded for this clone. V and J are TRBV28 and TRBJ1-5; D perhaps matches TRBD1 (6 bases). V shed 4 bases and J shed 6 bases, with 16 bases lying between them. CDR3 length: 15 residues. CDR1 is MDHEN and CDR2 is SYDVKM in the germline V gene. The CDR3 protein is CASSSHGQFRQPQHF. In DNA form, the CDR3 reads TGTGCCAGCAGTTCTCACGGACAGTTTCGTCAGCCCCAGCATTTT.

This chain connects TRBV4-2 to TRBJ2-7, with 9 bases fitting TRBD2. The V and J ends lost 4 bases and 4 bases, in that order; junction bases with no gene match: 11. The CDR3 is 16 residues long. Germline CDR1 and CDR2: LGHNA and YNFKEQ. The CDR3 is CASSRPGTSSEYEQYF. The CDR3 bases are TGTGCCAGCAGCCGCCCCGGGACTAGCAGTGAGTACGAGCAGTACTTC.

This clone came up a few times. V and J are TRBV7-2 and TRBJ1-1; D gene uncertain. V shed 1 base and J shed 1 base, with 10 bases lying between them. Looked up from germline, CDR1 is SGHTA and CDR2 is FQGNSA. The CDR3 is made up of 15 amino acids. CDR3 nucleotide sequence: TGTGCCAGCAGCTTAGTGACGGGTGGGAACACTGAAGCTTTCTTT. It codes for CASSLVTGGNTEAFF.

The V gene is TRBV5-5, the J gene TRBJ2-1, with D possibly matching TRBD2 (6 bases). Germline V lookup: CDR1 SGHKS, CDR2 YYEKEE (reference sequence). Trimming removed 4 bases from V and 0 bases from J, with 14 bases in between. This CDR3 is 16 amino acids long. CDR3: CASSRAGTTSYNEQFF. In DNA, the CDR3 is TGTGCCAGCAGCAGGGCGGGAACTACCTCCTACAATGAGCAGTTCTTC.

This chain joins TRBV29-1 and TRBJ1-2; 12 bases are shared with TRBD1. The CDR3 is made up of 13 amino acids. The V gene's germline CDR1 is SQVTM and CDR2 ANQGSEA. V shed 6 bases and J 6 bases; nucleotides not matched to a gene: 5. CDR3 in DNA: TGCAGCGTGGGACAGGGGGCCCCTAATGGCTACACCTTC. Its translation is CSVGQGAPNGYTF.

This rearrangement joins TRBV2 to TRBJ2-7, with TRBD2 as a possible D gene (5 bases). The germline gives CDR1 SNHLY, CDR2 FYNNEI. The length of the CDR3 is 14 residues. Trimming left V 5 bases short and J 7 bases short, with 18 bases between. CDR3 residues: CASSLSPGSGEQYF. The DNA for the CDR3 is TGTGCCAGCAGTCTCTCACCAGGTTCGGGGGAGCAGTACTTC.